Listed here are 11 T cell receptor beta chains from one sample, sequenced in a study of blood T cells in healthy people across ages. It was with a sample-barcoded 5' primer and a J-beta primer mix that a second PCR of roughly 7 to 12 cycles was run. TCRdb reprocessed the 5' RACE reads with MiXCR, giving one entry per CDR3 protein. The sample yields about 800,000 distinct CDR3 sequences, roughly 60% seen once. The sample taken for sequencing was blood. Receptors originate from a young man in good health.

V gene TRBV10-3 combines with J gene TRBJ1-1, with 9 nucleotides matching TRBD1. V was pared by 3 bases and J by 0 bases, with 2 bases of the junction left unmatched. CDR3 length equals 15 residues. The V gene's germline CDR1 is ENHRY and CDR2 SYGVKD. CDR3 nucleotide sequence: TGTGCCATCAGTGAACAGGGGGCAATGAACACTGAAGCTTTCTTT. Translated: CAISEQGAMNTEAFF.

The gene calls are TRBV6-5 and TRBJ2-7, with D maybe TRBD1 (6 bases). Germline V CDR1 and CDR2: MNHEY, SVGAGI. CDR3 size: 11 residues. V gave up 7 bases and J gave up 10 bases, with 14 bases separating them. This chain's CDR3 is CASTEGTTQYF. In DNA form, the CDR3 reads TGTGCCAGCACCGAAGGGACAACCCAGTACTTC.

This clonotype was counted ten times or more. V gene TRBV15 combines with J gene TRBJ2-3; the D is unclear. Germline assignment: CDR1 LNHNV and CDR2 YYDKDF (reference sequence). The CDR3 extends over 15 amino acids. V was pared by 2 bases and J by 4 bases, with 13 bases between. The DNA for the CDR3 is TGTGCCACCAGCAGATCCTTAGACTGGGCAGATACGCAGTATTTT. It encodes CATSRSLDWADTQYF.

The gene calls are TRBV4-1 and TRBJ2-7; weak D call: TRBD2 (6 bases). The CDR3 covers 14 residues. V gave up 1 base and J gave up 2 bases, with 9 bases separating them. Germline-derived CDR1 and CDR2 are MGHRA and YSYEKL. CDR3 DNA sequence: TGCGCCAGCAGCCAAGCGGCGGGAACCTACGAGCAGTACTTC. Amino acids: CASSQAAGTYEQYF.

This clonotype turned up a few times. The chain recombines TRBV5-1 with TRBJ2-3; 11 nucleotides line up with TRBD2. Germline CDR1 and CDR2: SGHRS and YFSETQ. Trimming took 0 bases from V and 7 from J; bases not matched to a gene: 10. CDR3 length: 17 amino acids. CDR3 sequence reads: CASSLVASGGSVNTQYF. CDR3 nucleotides: TGCGCCAGCAGCTTGGTTGCTAGCGGGGGGTCTGTGAATACGCAGTATTTT.

The chain has TRBV20-1 and TRBJ2-1; a possible D gene is TRBD2 (5 bases). There are 11 residues in the CDR3. V gave up 5 bases and J gave up 9 bases, with 11 bases separating them. Looked up from germline, CDR1 is DFQATT and CDR2 is SNEGSKA (reference sequence). The CDR3 coding sequence is TGCAGTGCTTCGGGAACGCTTGAGCAGTTCTTC. Its protein is CSASGTLEQFF.

This clonotype was found a few times. The J gene is TRBJ2-3, the V gene TRBV24-1; D is uncertain. The V and J ends lost 2 bases and 6 bases respectively, with 5 bases between them. The germline CDR1 and CDR2 sequences are KGHDR and SFDVKD. The CDR3 has 12 amino acids. The CDR3 DNA reads TGTGCCACCAGTGATTATCGGGATACGCAGTATTTT. It is translated as CATSDYRDTQYF.

J is TRBJ2-3 and V is TRBV20-1; tentatively, D is TRBD2 (5 bases). The CDR3 has 15 residues. The germline gives CDR1 DFQATT, CDR2 SNEGSKA (reference sequence). V lost 3 bases to trimming and J lost 11 bases, with 24 bases between them. The CDR3 reads CSASPTGGYLKRQYF. The DNA for the CDR3 is TGCAGTGCTAGTCCGACTGGCGGGTACCTAAAAAGGCAGTATTTT.

This clonotype was counted between two and nine times. This chain links TRBV12-3 or TRBV12-4 with TRBJ1-2; perhaps TRBD1 as D (6 bases). V was trimmed by 7 bases and J by 8 bases, leaving 11 bases between them. The CDR3 extends over 11 amino acids. The chain's CDR3 is CASTAGEGYTF. The CDR3 nucleotides are TGTGCCAGCACCGCAGGGGAAGGCTACACCTTC.

The chain combines TRBV7-9 with TRBJ1-1; perhaps TRBD1 as D (6 bases). Deletions cut 5 bases from V and 1 base from J, with 14 bases between. CDR1 is SEHNR, CDR2 FQNEAQ, per germline (reference sequence). The CDR3 runs 15 residues. The CDR3 spells CASSGNRAGNTEAFF. The CDR3 DNA reads as TGTGCCAGCAGCGGAAACAGGGCTGGGAACACTGAAGCTTTCTTT.

V gene TRBV20-1 combines with J gene TRBJ2-7; tentatively, D is TRBD1 (7 bases). The length of the CDR3 is 16 residues. Trimming pared 6 bases from V and 4 bases from J, leaving 25 bases between. The V gene's germline CDR1 is DFQATT and CDR2 SNEGSKA (reference sequence). CDR3 loop: CSAQGLGSRGTYEQYF. The DNA of the CDR3 is TGCAGTGCACAGGGACTCGGGAGCAGGGGGACGTACGAGCAGTACTTC.